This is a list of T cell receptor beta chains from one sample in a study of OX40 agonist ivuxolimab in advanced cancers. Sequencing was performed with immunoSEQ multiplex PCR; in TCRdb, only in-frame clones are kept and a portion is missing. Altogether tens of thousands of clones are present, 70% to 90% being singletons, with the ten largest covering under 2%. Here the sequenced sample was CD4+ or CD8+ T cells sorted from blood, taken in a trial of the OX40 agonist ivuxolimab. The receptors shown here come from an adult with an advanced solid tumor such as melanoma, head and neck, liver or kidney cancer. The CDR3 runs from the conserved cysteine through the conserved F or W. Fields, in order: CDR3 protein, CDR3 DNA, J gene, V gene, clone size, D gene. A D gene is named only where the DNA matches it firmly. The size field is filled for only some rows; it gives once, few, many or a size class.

CDR3aa: CASSHDGQSGNTEAFF; CDR3nt: TGTGCCAGCAGTCACGACGGCCAGTCGGGGAACACTGAAGCTTTCTTT; j_gene: TRBJ1-1; v_gene: TRBV27; abundance: NA; d_gene: NA
CDR3aa: CASSSTTYEQYF; CDR3nt: TGTGCCAGCAGTTCGACCACCTACGAGCAGTACTTC; j_gene: TRBJ2-7; v_gene: TRBV6-6; abundance: NA; d_gene: NA
CDR3aa: CASSDLLAGGPGSTQYF; CDR3nt: TGTGCCAGCAGTGATCTGCTCGCGGGAGGGCCCGGGAGTACGCAGTATTTT; j_gene: TRBJ2-3; v_gene: TRBV2; abundance: NA; d_gene: TRBD2
CDR3aa: CASSLNFRETQYF; CDR3nt: TGTGCCAGCAGCTTAAACTTCCGGGAGACCCAGTACTTC; j_gene: TRBJ2-5; v_gene: TRBV7-3; abundance: NA; d_gene: NA
CDR3aa: CASSPSYRNSDTEAFF; CDR3nt: TGTGCCAGCTCACCATCCTATAGGAACAGTGACACTGAAGCTTTCTTT; j_gene: TRBJ1-1; v_gene: TRBV18; abundance: NA; d_gene: NA
CDR3aa: CASSLARMNTEAFF; CDR3nt: TGCGCCAGCAGCTTGGCTAGAATGAACACTGAAGCTTTCTTT; j_gene: TRBJ1-1; v_gene: TRBV5-1; abundance: NA; d_gene: NA
CDR3aa: CASSTVDGEEAFF; CDR3nt: TGCGCCAGCAGCACGGTAGACGGGGAGGAAGCTTTCTTT; j_gene: TRBJ1-1; v_gene: TRBV5-1; abundance: NA; d_gene: NA
CDR3aa: CASTSTSVGAYGYTF; CDR3nt: TGTGCCAGCACCTCTACATCCGTCGGGGCCTATGGCTACACCTTC; j_gene: TRBJ1-2; v_gene: TRBV7-3; abundance: NA; d_gene: NA
CDR3aa: CASSPGVDTEAFF; CDR3nt: TGTGCCAGCTCACCCGGGGTTGACACTGAAGCTTTCTTT; j_gene: TRBJ1-1; v_gene: TRBV18; abundance: NA; d_gene: NA
CDR3aa: CAISENLAGVVDTQYF; CDR3nt: TGTGCCATCAGTGAAAATCTAGCGGGAGTAGTGGATACGCAGTATTTT; j_gene: TRBJ2-3; v_gene: TRBV10-3; abundance: NA; d_gene: TRBD2
CDR3aa: CASSLGETSYEQYF; CDR3nt: TGTGCCAGCAGCTTAGGGGAGACTAGCTACGAGCAGTACTTC; j_gene: TRBJ2-7; v_gene: TRBV7-6; abundance: NA; d_gene: NA
CDR3aa: CASSPTDSTDTQYF; CDR3nt: TGTGCCAGCAGCCCGACGGACAGCACAGATACGCAGTATTTT; j_gene: TRBJ2-3; v_gene: TRBV6-1; abundance: NA; d_gene: NA
CDR3aa: CASSRIQETQYF; CDR3nt: TGTGCCAGCAGTCGGATCCAAGAGACCCAGTACTTC; j_gene: TRBJ2-5; v_gene: TRBV7-6; abundance: once; d_gene: NA
CDR3aa: CAISEPPTGYSYEQYF; CDR3nt: TGTGCCATCAGTGAGCCGCCGACAGGCTACTCCTACGAGCAGTACTTC; j_gene: TRBJ2-7; v_gene: TRBV10-3; abundance: NA; d_gene: NA
CDR3aa: CASSFSLQGDGYTF; CDR3nt: TGTGCCAGCAGTTTCTCCCTACAGGGGGATGGCTACACCTTC; j_gene: TRBJ1-2; v_gene: TRBV7-9; abundance: NA; d_gene: TRBD1
CDR3aa: CASSQDPQGTDNEQFF; CDR3nt: TGTGCCAGCAGCCAAGATCCACAGGGGACTGACAATGAGCAGTTCTTC; j_gene: TRBJ2-1; v_gene: TRBV4-2; abundance: NA; d_gene: NA
CDR3aa: CASSPNIGGMYQETQYF; CDR3nt: TGTGCCAGCAGCCCTAATATTGGCGGGATGTACCAAGAGACCCAGTACTTC; j_gene: TRBJ2-5; v_gene: TRBV4-2; abundance: NA; d_gene: NA